Below, 5 T cell receptor beta chains from the same sample are listed, as sequenced in a study of OX40 agonist ivuxolimab in advanced cancers. Sequencing was performed with immunoSEQ multiplex PCR; in TCRdb, only in-frame clones are kept and a portion is missing. The table lists more than 85,000 clones, around 88% of them singletons, with roughly 0.52% in the top ten. This sample comprised CD4+ or CD8+ T cells sorted from blood, obtained in a trial of the OX40 agonist ivuxolimab. The receptors originated from an adult with an advanced solid tumor such as melanoma, head and neck, liver or kidney cancer.

The chain has TRBV5-8 and TRBJ2-5, with a weak D call TRBD2 (5 bases). Germline V gives CDR1 SGHTS, CDR2 YDEGEE. Trimming took 1 base from V and 2 from J, leaving 6 bases between them. The CDR3 is 13 amino acids. The CDR3 bases are TGTGCCAGCAGCTTGTGGACTCAAGAGACCCAGTACTTC. It is translated as CASSLWTQETQYF.

The rearrangement uses TRBV5-8 and TRBJ2-3; D perhaps matches TRBD1 (6 bases). Looked up from germline, CDR1 is SGHTS and CDR2 is YDEGEE. Trimming cost V 7 bases and J 4 bases, with 10 bases left between them. CDR3 length: 12 residues. The CDR3, as DNA: TGTGCCAGCTCAGGGGCGGCAGATACGCAGTATTTT. Its protein product is CASSGAADTQYF. Together with reference TRBV5-8 and TRBJ2-3, the CDR3 gives the full variable domain: EAGVTQSPTHLIKTRGQQATLRCSPISGHTSVYWYQQALGLGLQFLLWYDEGEERNRGNFPPRFSGRQFPNYSSELNVNALELEDSALYLCASSGAADTQYFGPGTRLTVL.

The chain combines TRBV12-5 with TRBJ1-3; maybe TRBD1 (6 bases). The germline V gene encodes CDR1 LGHNT and CDR2 FRNRAP. This CDR3 contains 14 residues. The V end was cut by 6 bases, the J end by 10 bases, with 19 bases between. The CDR3, as DNA: TGTGCTAGTGGCCCGGGGGGCCCTCTAAGGACCATATATTTT. Translating gives CASGPGGPLRTIYF.

This sequence joins TRBV7-2 and TRBJ1-5; no clear D gene. V lost 0 bases and J 7 bases, leaving 13 bases between the germline ends. Germline V gives CDR1 SGHTA, CDR2 FQGNSA. The CDR3 loop spans 15 amino acids. The DNA for the CDR3 is TGTGCCAGCAGCTTAGCGGCGACAACTAAGCAGCCCCAGCATTTT. It specifies CASSLAATTKQPQHF.

The chain is built from TRBV9 and TRBJ2-6; maybe TRBD1 (6 bases). V lost 6 bases and J 0 bases, leaving 13 bases between the germline ends. The CDR3 extends over 16 amino acids. CDR1 is SGDLS, CDR2 YYNGEE, per germline. CDR3 DNA sequence: TGTGCCAGCACCCCAACAGGGAACTCTGGGGCCAACGTCCTGACTTTC. Protein sequence: CASTPTGNSGANVLTF.